The clone carrying this TCR beta chain was picked up a small number of times. What it binds is unknown. This entry is derived from a study of beta chain features in type 1 diabetes. Regarding the study as a whole: Shortening of TCRB CDR3s, moderate but significant, appeared in all four CD4+ subsets of Type 1 diabetes patients. Any role of HLA type in TCRB rearrangement remained unresolved here.

The CDR3 is made up of 14 amino acids. The germline CDR1 and CDR2 sequences are LNHDA and SQIVND (reference sequence). Deletions cut 4 bases from V and 1 base from J, with 7 bases between. Every bit of the isolated RNA underwent reverse transcription, so sequencing read expressed TCRB transcripts. Read counts averaged approximately 3.5 million for samples of naive, central memory and regulatory T cells. The protocol was immunoSEQ multiplex PCR, while the TCRdb copy is restricted to in-frame clones and leaves out a portion. The sample has approximately 160,000 clones; 7.5% to 10% are singletons. Central memory, naive, regulatory and stem cell-like memory CD4+ cells were sorted by CD45RO/CCR7/CD25/CD127/CD95/CD27.

V usage is TRBV19 and J usage is TRBJ2-2; D not certain. The source of this sequence is a woman aged 18-29 years in good health. The sample comprised central memory CD4+ T cells from blood. The CDR3, as DNA: TGTGCCAGTAGTACCAGTTTGAACACCGGGGAGCTGTTTTTT. Amino acids: CASSTSLNTGELFF. Together with reference TRBV19 and TRBJ2-2, the CDR3 gives the full variable domain: DGGITQSPKYLFRKEGQNVTLSCEQNLNHDAMYWYRQDPGQGLRLIYYSQIVNDFQKGDIAEGYSVSREKKESFPLTVTSAQKNPTAFYLCASSTSLNTGELFFGEGSRLTVL.